These T cell receptor beta chains were read from a single sample in a study of tissue T cells after allogeneic stem cell transplantation. The repertoire was sequenced with immunoSEQ multiplex PCR; TCRdb's copy has only in-frame clones and lacks some. This sample has some 2,000 clones, with approximately 58% found just once. The specimen comprised transverse colon tissue, sampled at autopsy. Receptor source: a male patient older than 55 with steroid-refractory graft-versus-host disease after an allogeneic stem cell transplant. The T cells may come from the graft donor. CDR3s include the opening cysteine and the closing phenylalanine or tryptophan. D genes are given only for firm matches. Only some rows state a clone size, as once, few, many or a class for expanded clones.

CDR3nt,CDR3aa,v_gene,j_gene,d_gene,abundance
TGTGCCAGCAGCGTAGCTAGCGGGAGGGCAGATACGCAGTATTTT,CASSVASGRADTQYF,TRBV9,TRBJ2-3,TRBD2,NA
TGTGCCAGCAGTTACCCCGACAGGGCCCCCGGGGAGCTGTTTTTT,CASSYPDRAPGELFF,TRBV6-6,TRBJ2-2,TRBD1,NA
TGTGCCAGCAGCTTGGCTTCAAGAGGTGGGCCAGGTAACACCGGGGAGCTGTTTTTT,CASSLASRGGPGNTGELFF,TRBV5-4,TRBJ2-2,NA,NA
TGTGCCAGCAGTGCACGGGACAGGGCTGCCAAAAACATTCAGTACTTC,CASSARDRAAKNIQYF,TRBV2,TRBJ2-4,TRBD1,NA
TGCGCCAGCAGCCAAGAGACAGGGGGAGGGAGCACTGAAGCTTTCTTT,CASSQETGGGSTEAFF,TRBV4-3,TRBJ1-1,TRBD1,NA
TGTGCCAGCAGACAGGGACCGTATAGCAATCAGCCCCAGCATTTT,CASRQGPYSNQPQHF,TRBV27,TRBJ1-5,NA,once
TGTGCCAGCTCCCCCGTAGCCAATTCTCGGGGGGGGGCCAATAATTCACCCCTCCACTTT,CASSPVANSRGGANNSPLHF,TRBV18,TRBJ1-6,NA,once
TGTGCCAGCAGCTTCCGCGGACAGGGGAACTATGGCTACACCTTC,CASSFRGQGNYGYTF,TRBV5-4,TRBJ1-2,TRBD1,NA
TGTGCCAGCAGCCAGGACAGGGCCGCGGGAGATACGCAGTATTTT,CASSQDRAAGDTQYF,TRBV16,TRBJ2-3,TRBD1,few
TGCGCCAGCAGCCAAGATCGGAATCAGCCCCAGCATTTT,CASSQDRNQPQHF,TRBV4-3,TRBJ1-5,NA,few
TGCGCCAGCAGCCAAGATACGAGACAGGGTTACGAGCAGTACTTC,CASSQDTRQGYEQYF,TRBV4-1,TRBJ2-7,TRBD1,NA
TGCGCCAGCAGCTTGGTTCCGGGGGGACAAGAGACCCAGTACTTC,CASSLVPGGQETQYF,TRBV5-1,TRBJ2-5,TRBD2,once
TGTGCCAGCACCCCCGGACAGGGAAACATTCAGTACTTC,CASTPGQGNIQYF,TRBV11-2,TRBJ2-4,TRBD1,large
TGTGCCAGCAGTTACCCCGGGACAGACTACGAGCAGTACTTC,CASSYPGTDYEQYF,TRBV6-6,TRBJ2-7,TRBD1,NA
TGTGCCAGCAGCTTCGGACAGTCCCCGTCTACGCAGTATTTT,CASSFGQSPSTQYF,TRBV7-2,TRBJ2-3,NA,NA
TGCGCTTCCCGGGACAGGAACGCAGATACGCAGTATTTT,CASRDRNADTQYF,TRBV4-3,TRBJ2-3,TRBD1,NA
TGTGCCAGCAGCCAACAGGGTCGTGAAGCTTTCTTT,CASSQQGREAFF,TRBV3-1/TRBV3-2,TRBJ1-1,NA,NA
TGTGCCAGCAGCACCCGATTAGCGGGGGGTTTCGATACGCAGTATTTT,CASSTRLAGGFDTQYF,TRBV9,TRBJ2-3,TRBD2,NA
TGTGCCAGCAGTTTTGGGGGGTACGAGCAGTACTTC,CASSFGGYEQYF,TRBV12-3/TRBV12-4,TRBJ2-7,NA,once
TGTGCCAGCAGCGTTGACCCCTCCTATGGCTACACCTTC,CASSVDPSYGYTF,TRBV9,TRBJ1-2,NA,large
TGTGCCAGCAGTGAACAGGGACGGGGTAGCACAGATACGCAGTATTTT,CASSEQGRGSTDTQYF,TRBV6-1,TRBJ2-3,NA,NA
TGTGCCAGCAGTTCGGAGGGGCTGGGATATAATTCACCCCTCCACTTT,CASSSEGLGYNSPLHF,TRBV27,TRBJ1-6,NA,NA
TGTGCCAGCAGCCCCTACCGGGGCCCCGGGTGGGCCCAGTACTTC,CASSPYRGPGWAQYF,TRBV7-8,TRBJ2-5,NA,NA
TGTGCCGGCTCGGGACAGGGGCGGGAGACCCAGTACTTC,CAGSGQGRETQYF,TRBV2,TRBJ2-5,TRBD1,NA
TGTGCCAGCTCACCCCGGGACACCCCTGCCGGGGAGCTGTTTTTT,CASSPRDTPAGELFF,TRBV18,TRBJ2-2,NA,NA
TGTGCCAGCAGTGACGGCGGCGGGGGTACTGGAAACACCATATATTTT,CASSDGGGGTGNTIYF,TRBV25-1,TRBJ1-3,NA,few
TGTGCCAGTAGTATCCGGGGTGCATTCTACAATGAGCAGTTCTTC,CASSIRGAFYNEQFF,TRBV19,TRBJ2-1,NA,NA
TGTGCCAGCAGCTTGGGAGGCGCGCCGGACGAGCAGTACTTC,CASSLGGAPDEQYF,TRBV5-6,TRBJ2-7,NA,NA
TGTGCCAGCAGCTTAAGTGGGAGATTCAATGAGCAGTTCTTC,CASSLSGRFNEQFF,TRBV7-9,TRBJ2-1,NA,NA
TGCGCCAGCAGCTGGGGGGCCGGGGGGGGAGAGACCCAGTACTTC,CASSWGAGGGETQYF,TRBV5-6,TRBJ2-5,TRBD2,NA
TGTGCCAGCAGCTTGGCCGGGGGCTCCTACGAGCAGTACTTC,CASSLAGGSYEQYF,TRBV5-6,TRBJ2-7,NA,NA
TGCGCCAGCAGCCAAGTGCTATACACCGGGGAGCTGTTTTTT,CASSQVLYTGELFF,TRBV4-3,TRBJ2-2,NA,NA
TGTGCCAGCAGCGTAGGGGGAGGGAAGCAAGAGACCCAGTACTTC,CASSVGGGKQETQYF,TRBV9,TRBJ2-5,TRBD2,NA
TGTGCCAGCAGCTTATTGCCGGGGTGGAGTAATTCACCCCTCCACTTT,CASSLLPGWSNSPLHF,TRBV5-4,TRBJ1-6,NA,NA
TGTGCCAGCAGCTTTTCTCGGACAGTTGACGGCTACACCTTC,CASSFSRTVDGYTF,TRBV7-9,TRBJ1-2,NA,few
TGTGCCAGCAGCTCCTCCGGGACTAGCGGGGGGGAGCTGTTTTTT,CASSSSGTSGGELFF,TRBV7-2,TRBJ2-2,TRBD2,NA
TGTGCCAGCAGCCTCCGTCCAGGGGGAGGTTGGGACACCGGGGAGCTGTTTTTT,CASSLRPGGGWDTGELFF,TRBV7-8,TRBJ2-2,NA,NA
TGTGCCAGCAGCTTAGGTTTAACCGGGACGCTCATGTACGAGCAGTACTTC,CASSLGLTGTLMYEQYF,TRBV7-9,TRBJ2-7,NA,NA
TGTGCCAGCTTACCTGCGGGAGGAGGGTACGAGCAGTACTTC,CASLPAGGGYEQYF,TRBV18,TRBJ2-7,TRBD2,few
TGTGCCAGCAGCTTAGCTACTTCACCCCTCCACTTT,CASSLATSPLHF,TRBV5-4,TRBJ1-6,NA,large
TGTGCCAGCAGCTTACCCCCAGGAAGCTCTGGGGCCAACGTCCTGACTTTC,CASSLPPGSSGANVLTF,TRBV13,TRBJ2-6,NA,once
TGTGCTAGTGGTTCAGGGGGGGGGACAGATACGCAGTATTTT,CASGSGGGTDTQYF,TRBV12-5,TRBJ2-3,NA,once
TGTGCCAGCAGCGTAGGGGCTAGCAATGAGCAGTTCTTC,CASSVGASNEQFF,TRBV9,TRBJ2-1,NA,NA
TGTGCCACCACAGGGGACCAAGAGACCCAGTACTTC,CATTGDQETQYF,TRBV10-3,TRBJ2-5,TRBD1,NA
TGCAGCGCCATACTCGTGGGGAATGAGCAGTTCTTC,CSAILVGNEQFF,TRBV29-1,TRBJ2-1,NA,NA
TGTGCCAGCACCCGACAGGAGGGGGGCTACACCTTC,CASTRQEGGYTF,TRBV6-1,TRBJ1-2,NA,NA